This T cell receptor beta chain was sequenced in a study of OX40 agonist ivuxolimab in advanced cancers. TCRdb's table, derived via immunoSEQ multiplex PCR, lists solely in-frame clones and lacks some. This sample has 76,000 or so clones, with 85% found just once. CDR3 length: 16 residues. Germline V gene data show CDR1 as SGHDT and CDR2 as YYEEEE. Trimming removed 0 bases at V and 2 bases at J, with 13 bases between. This receptor was obtained from an adult with an advanced solid tumor such as melanoma, head and neck, liver or kidney cancer. The sample consisted of CD4+ or CD8+ T cells sorted from blood, taken in a trial of the OX40 agonist ivuxolimab. This chain uses TRBV5-6 with TRBJ2-3; D call uncertain. The CDR3 loop is CASSLVLSQSTDTQYF. CDR3 nucleotide sequence: TGTGCCAGCAGCTTGGTTCTCAGTCAATCCACAGATACGCAGTATTTT.